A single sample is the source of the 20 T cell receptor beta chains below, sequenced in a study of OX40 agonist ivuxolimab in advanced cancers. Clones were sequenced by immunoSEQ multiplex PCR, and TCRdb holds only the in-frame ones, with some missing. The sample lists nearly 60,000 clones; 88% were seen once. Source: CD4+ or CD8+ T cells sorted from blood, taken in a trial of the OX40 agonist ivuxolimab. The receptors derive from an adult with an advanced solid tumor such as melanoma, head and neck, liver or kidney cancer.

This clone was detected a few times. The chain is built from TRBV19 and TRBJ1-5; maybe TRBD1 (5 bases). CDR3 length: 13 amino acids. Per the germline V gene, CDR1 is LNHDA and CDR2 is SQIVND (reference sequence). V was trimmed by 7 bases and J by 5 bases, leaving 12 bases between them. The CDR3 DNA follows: TGTGCCAGTACTACCGCCAGGGATCAGCCCCAGCATTTT. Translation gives CASTTARDQPQHF.

The CDR3 DNA reads TGTGCCAGTAGTGGGAGCGGGAGGCTCGGGGAGCTGTTTTTT. Translated: CASSGSGRLGELFF. The chain carries TRBV19 and TRBJ2-2; 9 bases map to TRBD2. Germline CDR1 reads LNHDA; CDR2 reads SQIVND (reference sequence). V dropped 5 bases and J dropped 7; count of bases not matched to a gene: 5. The CDR3 runs to 14 residues. The full variable domain, with the rest looked up from reference TRBV19 and TRBJ2-2, is DGGITQSPKYLFRKEGQNVTLSCEQNLNHDAMYWYRQDPGQGLRLIYYSQIVNDFQKGDIAEGYSVSREKKESFPLTVTSAQKNPTAFYLCASSGSGRLGELFFGEGSRLTVL.

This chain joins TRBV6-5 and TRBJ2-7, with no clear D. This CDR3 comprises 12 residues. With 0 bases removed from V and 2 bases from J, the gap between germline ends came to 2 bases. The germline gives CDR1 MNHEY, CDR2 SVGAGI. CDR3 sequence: CASSYSAYEQYF. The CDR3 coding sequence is TGTGCCAGCAGTTACTCAGCCTACGAGCAGTACTTC.

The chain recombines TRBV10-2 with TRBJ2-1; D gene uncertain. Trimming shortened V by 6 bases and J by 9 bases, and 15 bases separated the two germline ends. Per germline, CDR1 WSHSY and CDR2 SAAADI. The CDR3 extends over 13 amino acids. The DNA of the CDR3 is TGCGCCAGCAGGATGTACCTAGGAACTGAGCAGTTCTTC. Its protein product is CASRMYLGTEQFF.

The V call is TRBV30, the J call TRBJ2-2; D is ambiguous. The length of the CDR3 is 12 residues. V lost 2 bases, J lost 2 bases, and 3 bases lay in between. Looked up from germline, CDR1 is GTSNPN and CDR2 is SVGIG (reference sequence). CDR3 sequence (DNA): TGTGCCTGGAGTCTTAACACCGGGGAGCTGTTTTTT. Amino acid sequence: CAWSLNTGELFF.

The CDR3 sequence: CASSPAEETQYF. The CDR3 DNA is TGTGCCAGCTCACCGGCGGAAGAGACCCAGTACTTC. The rearrangement joins TRBV18 to TRBJ2-5; D ambiguous. Trimming left V 3 bases short and J 3 bases short, with 5 bases between. CDR3 length equals 12 residues. Germline values: CDR1 KGHSH, CDR2 LQKENI.

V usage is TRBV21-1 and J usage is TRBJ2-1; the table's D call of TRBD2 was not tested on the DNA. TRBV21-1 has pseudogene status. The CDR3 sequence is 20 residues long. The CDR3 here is CASSKGGSGRAEDGYNEQFF. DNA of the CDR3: TGTGCCAGCAGCAAAGGGGGAAGCGGGAGGGCCGAGGACGGGTACAATGAGCAGTTCTTC.

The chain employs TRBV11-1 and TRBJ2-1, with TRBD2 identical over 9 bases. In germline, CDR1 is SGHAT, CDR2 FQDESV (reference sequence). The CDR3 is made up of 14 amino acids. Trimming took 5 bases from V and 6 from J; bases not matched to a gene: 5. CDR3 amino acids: CASSPSGRSNEQFF. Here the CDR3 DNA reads TGTGCCAGCAGCCCAAGCGGGAGGAGCAATGAGCAGTTCTTC.

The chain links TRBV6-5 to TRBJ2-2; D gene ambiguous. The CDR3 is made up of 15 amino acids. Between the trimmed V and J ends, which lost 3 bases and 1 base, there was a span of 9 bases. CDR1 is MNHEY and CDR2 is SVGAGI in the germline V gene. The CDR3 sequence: CASSYRRGNTGELFF. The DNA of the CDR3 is TGTGCCAGCAGTTATAGGCGCGGGAACACCGGGGAGCTGTTTTTT.

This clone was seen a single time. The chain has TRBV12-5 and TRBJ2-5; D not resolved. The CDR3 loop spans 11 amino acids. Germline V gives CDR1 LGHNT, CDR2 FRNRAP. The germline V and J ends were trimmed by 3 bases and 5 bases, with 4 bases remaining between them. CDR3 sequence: CASGFGETQYF. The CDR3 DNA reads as TGTGCTAGTGGTTTCGGGGAGACCCAGTACTTC. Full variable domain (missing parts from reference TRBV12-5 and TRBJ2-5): DARVTQTPRHKVTEMGQEVTMRCQPILGHNTVFWYRQTMMQGLELLAYFRNRAPLDDSGMPKDRFSAEMPDATLATLKIQPSEPRDSAVYFCASGFGETQYFGPGTRLLVL.

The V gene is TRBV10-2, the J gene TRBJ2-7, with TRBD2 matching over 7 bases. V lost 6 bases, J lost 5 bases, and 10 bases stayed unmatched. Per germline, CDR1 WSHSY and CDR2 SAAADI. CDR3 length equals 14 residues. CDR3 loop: CASRPTSASDEQYF. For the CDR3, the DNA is TGCGCCAGCAGACCTACTAGCGCCAGCGACGAGCAGTACTTC.

CDR3 amino acids: CASSPRLSGASSYEQYF. In DNA, the CDR3 is TGCGCCAGCAGCCCTCGATTGAGCGGGGCCTCCTCCTACGAGCAGTACTTC. The chain joins TRBV5-1 to TRBJ2-7; 7 bases match TRBD2. Per germline, CDR1 SGHRS and CDR2 YFSETQ. This CDR3 is built from 17 residues. Trimming took 4 bases from V and 0 from J; bases not matched to a gene: 13.

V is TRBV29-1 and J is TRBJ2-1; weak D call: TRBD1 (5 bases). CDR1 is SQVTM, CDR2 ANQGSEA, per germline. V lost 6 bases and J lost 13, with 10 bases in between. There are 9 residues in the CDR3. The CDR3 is CSVGQGQFF. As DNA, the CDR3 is TGCAGCGTGGGGCAGGGCCAGTTCTTC.

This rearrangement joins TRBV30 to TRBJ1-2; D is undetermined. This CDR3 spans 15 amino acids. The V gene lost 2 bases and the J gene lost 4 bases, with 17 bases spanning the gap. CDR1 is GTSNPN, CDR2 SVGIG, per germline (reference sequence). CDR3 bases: TGTGCCTGGAGTTTAACGGGGATAACCAGCTATGGCTACACCTTC. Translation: CAWSLTGITSYGYTF.

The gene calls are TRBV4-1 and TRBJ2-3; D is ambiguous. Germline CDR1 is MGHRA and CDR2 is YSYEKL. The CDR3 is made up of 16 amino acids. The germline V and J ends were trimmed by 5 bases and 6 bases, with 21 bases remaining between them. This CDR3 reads CASSFSIFGFRDTQYF. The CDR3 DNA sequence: TGCGCCAGCAGCTTCAGCATTTTCGGGTTCCGTGATACGCAGTATTTT.

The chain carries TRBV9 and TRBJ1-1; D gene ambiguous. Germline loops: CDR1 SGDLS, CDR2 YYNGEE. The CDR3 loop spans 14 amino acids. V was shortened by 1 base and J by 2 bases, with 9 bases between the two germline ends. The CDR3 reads CASSVLPGNTEAFF. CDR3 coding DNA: TGTGCCAGCAGCGTACTTCCCGGAAACACTGAAGCTTTCTTT.

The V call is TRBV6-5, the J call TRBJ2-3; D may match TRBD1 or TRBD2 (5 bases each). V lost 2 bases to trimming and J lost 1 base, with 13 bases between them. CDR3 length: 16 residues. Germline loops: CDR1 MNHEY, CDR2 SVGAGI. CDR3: CASSYDRGAGTDTQYF. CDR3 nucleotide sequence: TGTGCCAGCAGTTACGATAGAGGGGCGGGCACAGATACGCAGTATTTT.

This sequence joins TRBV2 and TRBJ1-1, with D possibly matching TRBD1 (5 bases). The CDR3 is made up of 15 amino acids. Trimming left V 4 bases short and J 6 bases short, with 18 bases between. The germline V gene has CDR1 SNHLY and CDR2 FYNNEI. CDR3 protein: CASSATGQGGSEAFF. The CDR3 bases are TGTGCCAGCAGTGCAACGGGTCAGGGTGGTTCTGAAGCTTTCTTT. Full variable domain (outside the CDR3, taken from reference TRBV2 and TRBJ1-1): EPEVTQTPSHQVTQMGQEVILRCVPISNHLYFYWYRQILGQKVEFLVSFYNNEISEKSEIFDDQFSVERPDGSNFTLKIRSTKLEDSAMYFCASSATGQGGSEAFFGQGTRLTVV.

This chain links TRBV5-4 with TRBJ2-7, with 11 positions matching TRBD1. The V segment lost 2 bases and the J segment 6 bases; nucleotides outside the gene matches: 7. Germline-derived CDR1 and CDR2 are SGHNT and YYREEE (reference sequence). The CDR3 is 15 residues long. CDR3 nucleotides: TGTGCCAGCAGCTTCCCCGGACAGGGGGCTGGCGAGCAGTACTTC. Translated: CASSFPGQGAGEQYF.

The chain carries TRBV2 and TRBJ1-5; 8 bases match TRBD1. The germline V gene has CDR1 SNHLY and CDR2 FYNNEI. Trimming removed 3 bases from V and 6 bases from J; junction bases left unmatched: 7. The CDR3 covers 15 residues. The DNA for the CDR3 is TGTGCCAGCAGTGAGGAGCCGGGACAGGTTCAGCCCCAGCATTTT. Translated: CASSEEPGQVQPQHF. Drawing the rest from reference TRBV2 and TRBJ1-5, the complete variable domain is EPEVTQTPSHQVTQMGQEVILRCVPISNHLYFYWYRQILGQKVEFLVSFYNNEISEKSEIFDDQFSVERPDGSNFTLKIRSTKLEDSAMYFCASSEEPGQVQPQHFGDGTRLSIL.